Reported below is one TCR beta chain. What it binds is not known. These data belong to a study of cytomegalovirus exposure and HLA in healthy donors. On the study more broadly: In a previous analysis, approximately 110 million unique TCR beta sequences were found from 170 million or so T cells. Study outcomes and limitations: Clonal expansion, a later analysis showed, was greater in HLA-associated TCR beta chains than in equally common others. Overall, about 160 TCR beta chains were annotated as cytomegalovirus-associated. Prior analysis indicated that the majority of TCR beta V segments exhibited productivity approximately 87% or approximately 30% of the time.

V shed 4 bases and J 0 bases; nucleotides not matched to a gene: 4. CDR3 length: 16 amino acids. Germline V CDR1 and CDR2: LNHDA, SQIVND (reference sequence). Amplification used 60 Vbeta primers and 13 Jbeta primers. The method was immunoSEQ multiplex PCR; TCRdb's version includes in-frame clones alone and lacks a portion of them. The sample yields roughly 300,000 clones, more than 80% seen once. The rearrangement links TRBV19 to TRBJ2-1; 9 nucleotides match TRBD2. The TCR sequence derives from a man between 35 and 55 years old in good health and CMV-seropositive. The material sequenced was PBMCs. CDR3 protein: CASSSRTSASYNEQFF. The DNA for the CDR3 is TGTGCCAGTAGTAGTAGGACTAGCGCCTCCTACAATGAGCAGTTCTTC. Full variable domain (outside the CDR3, taken from reference TRBV19 and TRBJ2-1): DGGITQSPKYLFRKEGQNVTLSCEQNLNHDAMYWYRQDPGQGLRLIYYSQIVNDFQKGDIAEGYSVSREKKESFPLTVTSAQKNPTAFYLCASSSRTSASYNEQFFGPGTRLTVL.